A selection of T cell receptor beta chains follows, all from one sample in a study of CD8+CD57+ T cells in acquired aplastic anemia. TCRdb re-analysed the reads in MiXCR, keeping a single row per CDR3 protein. Of about 210,000 distinct CDR3 sequences listed, about a third are singletons. Sequencing was carried out using sorted CD4+, CD8+, or CD8+CD57+ T cells (not recorded which) from PBMCs. Every receptor here comes from a human donor in good health, serving as a control. Both conserved end residues are part of each CDR3. The D gene is left open where the match is weak. Not every row has a clone size; where given, it reads once, few, many or a size class.

clone size	D gene	V gene	J gene	CDR3 protein	CDR3 DNA
many	NA	TRBV29-1	TRBJ2-1	CSGTVGGRRVNEQFF	TGCAGCGGAACAGTGGGGGGCAGAAGGGTCAATGAGCAGTTCTTC
many	TRBD1	TRBV5-1	TRBJ1-2	CASSVDRAGYTF	TGCGCCAGCAGCGTGGACAGGGCTGGCTACACCTTC
many	NA	TRBV7-9	TRBJ2-1	CASSLATVAYNEQFF	TGTGCCAGCAGCTTAGCGACGGTAGCCTACAATGAGCAGTTCTTC
NA	TRBD2	TRBV15	TRBJ2-3	CATRRTSGRTDTQYF	TGTGCCACCAGGCGGACTAGCGGCCGCACAGATACGCAGTATTTT
many	NA	TRBV29-1	TRBJ1-5	CSVGLGVDQPQHF	TGCAGCGTTGGTTTGGGGGTCGATCAGCCCCAGCATTTT
many	NA	TRBV20-1	TRBJ1-2	CSARAIQGYNYGYTF	TGCAGTGCTAGAGCAATTCAGGGATATAACTATGGCTACACCTTC
NA	NA	TRBV15	TRBJ2-3	CATSSRSDTQYF	TGTGCCACCAGCAGCAGGTCAGATACGCAGTATTTT
NA	TRBD1	TRBV7-9	TRBJ1-6	CASSPRGTVSPLHF	TGTGCCAGCAGCCCCCGGGGGACAGTTTCACCCCTCCACTTT
many	TRBD2	TRBV5-1	TRBJ2-7	CASSPPGLGPYEQYF	TGCGCCAGCAGCCCTCCGGGACTAGGGCCTTACGAGCAGTACTTC
many	NA	TRBV6-4	TRBJ1-1	CAREGNTEAFF	TGTGCCAGGGAAGGGAACACTGAAGCTTTCTTT
NA	TRBD1	TRBV30	TRBJ2-7	CAWSALRQGEAYEQYF	TGTGCCTGGAGTGCCCTCCGACAGGGAGAGGCCTACGAGCAGTACTTC
NA	TRBD1	TRBV12-3/TRBV12-4	TRBJ1-2	CASSRQGGSTGDGYTF	TGTGCCAGCAGTAGACAGGGGGGCTCTACGGGGGATGGCTACACCTTC
many	TRBD2	TRBV7-3	TRBJ2-5	CASSPTGGLAGTKETQYF	TGTGCCAGCAGCCCCACAGGTGGACTAGCGGGGACGAAAGAGACCCAGTACTTC
NA	NA	TRBV18	TRBJ2-5	CASSPRTSHTEGTQYF	TGTGCCAGCTCACCCCGTACTAGCCATACTGAAGGGACCCAGTACTTC
NA	NA	TRBV25-1	TRBJ2-7	CASSPDYDVGEQYF	TGTGCCAGCAGTCCGGACTATGACGTGGGGGAGCAGTACTTC
NA	NA	TRBV5-1	TRBJ2-2	CASSSKNGGGELFF	TGCGCCAGCAGCTCCAAGAACGGTGGTGGGGAGCTGTTTTTT
many	TRBD1	TRBV12-3/TRBV12-4	TRBJ1-6	CASTTLWDRSSPLHF	TGTGCCAGCACCACCTTATGGGACAGAAGCTCACCCCTCCACTTT
NA	NA	TRBV25-1	TRBJ1-2	CASSEYNYGYTF	TGTGCCAGCAGTGAATACAACTATGGCTACACCTTC
many	NA	TRBV25-1	TRBJ2-7	CASSRYWDGQYF	TGTGCCAGCAGCCGCTACTGGGACGGGCAGTACTTC
NA	NA	TRBV10-3	TRBJ1-4	CAISPTVDRDEKLFF	TGTGCCATCAGCCCGACAGTAGATAGGGATGAAAAACTGTTTTTT
NA	TRBD1	TRBV2	TRBJ1-2	CASSEGQGDGYTF	TGTGCCAGCAGTGAAGGACAGGGGGACGGCTACACCTTC
many	TRBD1	TRBV20-1	TRBJ2-7	CSATGQLYEQYF	TGCAGTGCTACGGGACAGCTCTACGAGCAGTACTTC
few	NA	TRBV13	TRBJ2-3	CASSPPWGGSWQDTDTQYF	TGTGCCAGCAGCCCCCCCTGGGGGGGCAGTTGGCAGGACACAGATACGCAGTATTTT
many	TRBD1	TRBV11-2	TRBJ2-7	CASSFFGQGAVEQYF	TGTGCCAGCAGCTTCTTCGGACAGGGGGCGGTCGAGCAGTACTTC
few	NA	TRBV3-1	TRBJ1-3	CASSQGGVDGNTIYF	TGTGCCAGCAGCCAAGGTGGTGTGGATGGAAACACCATATATTTT
many	NA	TRBV12-3/TRBV12-4	TRBJ1-2	CASRHEWGENGYTF	TGTGCCAGCAGACACGAGTGGGGGGAAAATGGCTACACCTTC
NA	NA	TRBV20-1	TRBJ1-5	CSALGPNNQPQHF	TGCAGTGCGCTGGGACCTAACAATCAGCCCCAGCATTTT
NA	NA	TRBV4-2	TRBJ2-7	CASSRDREGEQYF	TGTGCCAGCAGCCGAGACAGGGAGGGCGAGCAGTACTTC
NA	NA	TRBV24-1	TRBJ1-1	CATSAPGGTEAFF	TGTGCCACCAGTGCCCCGGGAGGTACTGAAGCTTTCTTT
many	NA	TRBV5-5	TRBJ2-6	CASSSILGANVLTF	TGTGCCAGCAGCTCGATACTCGGGGCCAACGTCCTGACTTTC
many	TRBD1	TRBV6-5	TRBJ2-7	CASSYAGQGNYEQYF	TGTGCCAGCAGTTACGCGGGACAGGGGAACTACGAGCAGTACTTC
NA	NA	TRBV24-1	TRBJ2-1	CATSDKNWRDDNEQFF	TGTGCCACCAGTGATAAGAATTGGCGGGACGACAATGAGCAGTTCTTC
NA	NA	TRBV4-1	TRBJ1-4	CASSLGQEEKLFF	TGCGCCAGCAGCCTAGGACAAGAGGAAAAACTGTTTTTT
many	TRBD1	TRBV20-1	TRBJ1-2	CSAETWTGGNYGYTF	TGCAGTGCAGAAACGTGGACAGGGGGCAACTATGGCTACACCTTC
many	NA	TRBV5-4	TRBJ1-3	CASSPAGGNTIYF	TGTGCCAGCAGCCCGGCGGGTGGAAACACCATATATTTT
NA	TRBD1	TRBV3-1	TRBJ2-7	CASSLGQGEQYF	TGTGCCAGCAGCCTCGGACAGGGCGAGCAGTACTTC
few	TRBD2	TRBV12-3/TRBV12-4	TRBJ2-3	CASSLSAGGPYTQYF	TGTGCCAGCAGTTTATCAGCGGGAGGGCCGTATACGCAGTATTTT
NA	TRBD1	TRBV12-3/TRBV12-4	TRBJ1-5	CASSLRGQGLDSNQPQHF	TGTGCCAGCAGTTTAAGGGGACAGGGCCTAGATAGCAATCAGCCCCAGCATTTT
many	NA	TRBV20-1	TRBJ2-5	CSARDEGGGTQYF	TGCAGTGCTAGAGATGAGGGAGGGGGGACCCAGTACTTC